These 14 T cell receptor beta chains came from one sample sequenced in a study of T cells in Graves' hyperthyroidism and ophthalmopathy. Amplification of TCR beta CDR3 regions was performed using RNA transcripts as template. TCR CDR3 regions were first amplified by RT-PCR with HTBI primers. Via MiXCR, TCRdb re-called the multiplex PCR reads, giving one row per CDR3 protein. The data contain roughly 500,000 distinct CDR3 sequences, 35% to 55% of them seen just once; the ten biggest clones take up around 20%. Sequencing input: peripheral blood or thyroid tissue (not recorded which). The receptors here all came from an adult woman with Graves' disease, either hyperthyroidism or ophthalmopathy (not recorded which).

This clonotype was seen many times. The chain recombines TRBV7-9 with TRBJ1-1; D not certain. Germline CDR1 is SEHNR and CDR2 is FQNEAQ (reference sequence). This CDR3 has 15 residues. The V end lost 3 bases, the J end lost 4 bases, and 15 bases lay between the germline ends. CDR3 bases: TGTGCCAGCAGCTTCGGTGGGTATATGGGCACTGAAGCTTTCTTT. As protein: CASSFGGYMGTEAFF.

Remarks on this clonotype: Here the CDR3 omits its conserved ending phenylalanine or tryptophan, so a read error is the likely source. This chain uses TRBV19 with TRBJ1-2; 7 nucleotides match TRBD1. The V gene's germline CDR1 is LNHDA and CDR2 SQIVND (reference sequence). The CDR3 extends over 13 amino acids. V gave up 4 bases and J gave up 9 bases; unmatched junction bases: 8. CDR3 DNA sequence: TGTGCCAGTAGTACTACAGGGGAGTCCAGCTACACCGTC. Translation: CASSTTGESSYTV.

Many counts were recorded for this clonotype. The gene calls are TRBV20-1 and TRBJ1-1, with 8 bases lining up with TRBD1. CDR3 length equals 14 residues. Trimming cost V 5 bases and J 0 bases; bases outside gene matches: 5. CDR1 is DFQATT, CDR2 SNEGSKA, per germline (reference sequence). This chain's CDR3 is CSAPDRVMNTEAFF. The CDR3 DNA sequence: TGCAGTGCTCCGGACAGGGTCATGAACACTGAAGCTTTCTTT.

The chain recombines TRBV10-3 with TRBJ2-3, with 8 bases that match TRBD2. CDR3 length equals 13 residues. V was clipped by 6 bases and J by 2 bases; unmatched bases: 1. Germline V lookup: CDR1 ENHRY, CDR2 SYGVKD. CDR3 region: CAIRTSDTDTQYF. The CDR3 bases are TGTGCCATCAGGACTAGCGACACAGATACGCAGTATTTT.

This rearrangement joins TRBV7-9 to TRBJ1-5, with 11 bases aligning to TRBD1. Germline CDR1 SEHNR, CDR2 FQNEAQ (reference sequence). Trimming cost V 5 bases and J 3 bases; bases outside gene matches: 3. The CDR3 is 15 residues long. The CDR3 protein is CASSAGQGDNQPQHF. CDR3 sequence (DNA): TGTGCCAGCAGCGCGGGACAGGGGGACAATCAGCCCCAGCATTTT.

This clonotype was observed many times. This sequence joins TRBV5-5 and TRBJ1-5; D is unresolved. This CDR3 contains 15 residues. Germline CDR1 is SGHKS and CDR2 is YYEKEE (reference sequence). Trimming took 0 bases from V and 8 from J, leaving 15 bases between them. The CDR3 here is CASSLGSGLIEPQHF. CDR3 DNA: TGTGCCAGCAGCTTGGGGTCCGGGTTGATCGAGCCCCAGCATTTT.

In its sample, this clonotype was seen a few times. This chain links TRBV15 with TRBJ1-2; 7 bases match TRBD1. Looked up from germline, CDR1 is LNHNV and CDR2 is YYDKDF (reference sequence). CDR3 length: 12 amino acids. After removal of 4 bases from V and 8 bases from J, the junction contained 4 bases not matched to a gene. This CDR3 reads CATSNRGGGYTF. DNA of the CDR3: TGTGCCACCAGCAACAGGGGTGGGGGCTACACCTTC.

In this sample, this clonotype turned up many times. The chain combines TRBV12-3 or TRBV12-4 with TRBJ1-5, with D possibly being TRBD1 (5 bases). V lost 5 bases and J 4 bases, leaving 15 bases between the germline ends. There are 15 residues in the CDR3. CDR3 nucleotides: TGTGCCAGCAGTCCCCAGGGTTTGGAAAATCAGCCCCAGCATTTT. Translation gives CASSPQGLENQPQHF.

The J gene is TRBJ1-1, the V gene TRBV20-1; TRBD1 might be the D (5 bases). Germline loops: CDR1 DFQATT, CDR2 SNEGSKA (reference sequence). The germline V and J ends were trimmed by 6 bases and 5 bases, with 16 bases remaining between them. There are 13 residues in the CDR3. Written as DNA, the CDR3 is TGCAGTGCCTTTATGGGGGTGGGAACTGAAGCTTTCTTT. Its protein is CSAFMGVGTEAFF.

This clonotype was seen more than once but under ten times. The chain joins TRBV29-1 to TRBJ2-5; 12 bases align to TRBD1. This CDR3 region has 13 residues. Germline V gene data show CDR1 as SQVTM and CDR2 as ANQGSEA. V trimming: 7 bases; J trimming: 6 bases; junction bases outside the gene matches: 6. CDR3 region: CSAGTGGWKTQYF. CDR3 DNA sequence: TGCAGCGCCGGGACAGGGGGCTGGAAGACCCAGTACTTC.

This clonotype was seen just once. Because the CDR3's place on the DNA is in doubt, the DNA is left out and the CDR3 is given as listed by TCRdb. The CDR3 protein is CACSARGGRGSYGYTF. The V call is TRBV2, the J call TRBJ1-2; TRBD1 is the table's D call, not checked against the DNA. Germline values: CDR1 SNHLY, CDR2 FYNNEI. The CDR3 has 16 amino acids, counting both end residues.

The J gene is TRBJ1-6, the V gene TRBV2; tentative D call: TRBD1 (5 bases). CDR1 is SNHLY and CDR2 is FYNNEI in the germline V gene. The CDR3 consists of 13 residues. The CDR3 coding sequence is TGTGCTAGAGTTGGACATCGGCATTCACCCCTCCACTTT. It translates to CARVGHRHSPLHF.

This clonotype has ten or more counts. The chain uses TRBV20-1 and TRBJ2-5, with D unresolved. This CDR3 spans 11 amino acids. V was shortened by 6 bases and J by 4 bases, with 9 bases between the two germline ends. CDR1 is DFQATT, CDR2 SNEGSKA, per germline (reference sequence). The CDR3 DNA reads TGCAGTGCGCCCCTCCGAGAGACCCAGTACTTC. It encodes CSAPLRETQYF.

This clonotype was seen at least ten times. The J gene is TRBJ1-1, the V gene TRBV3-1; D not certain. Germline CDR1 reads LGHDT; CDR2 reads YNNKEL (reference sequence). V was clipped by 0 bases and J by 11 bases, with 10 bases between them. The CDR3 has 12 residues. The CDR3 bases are TGTGCCAGCAGCCAAGACCCCGGAGCCGCTTTCTTT. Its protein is CASSQDPGAAFF.